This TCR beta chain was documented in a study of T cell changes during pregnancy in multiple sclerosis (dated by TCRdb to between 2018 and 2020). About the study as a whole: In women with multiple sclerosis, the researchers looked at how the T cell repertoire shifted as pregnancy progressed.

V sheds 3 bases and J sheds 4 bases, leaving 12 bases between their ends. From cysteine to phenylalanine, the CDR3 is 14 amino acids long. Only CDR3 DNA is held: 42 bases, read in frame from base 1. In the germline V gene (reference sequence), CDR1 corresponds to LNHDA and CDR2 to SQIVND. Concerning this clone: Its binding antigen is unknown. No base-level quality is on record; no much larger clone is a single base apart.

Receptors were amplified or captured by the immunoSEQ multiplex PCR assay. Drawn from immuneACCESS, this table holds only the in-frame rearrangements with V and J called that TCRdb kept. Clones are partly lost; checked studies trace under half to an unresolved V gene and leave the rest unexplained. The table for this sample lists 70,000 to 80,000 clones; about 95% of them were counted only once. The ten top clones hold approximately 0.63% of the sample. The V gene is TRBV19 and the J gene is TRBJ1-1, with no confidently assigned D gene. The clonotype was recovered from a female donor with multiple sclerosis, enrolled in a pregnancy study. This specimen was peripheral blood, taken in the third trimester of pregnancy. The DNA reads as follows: TGTGCCAGTAGTATTCCGGGAGAGGTCACTGAAGCTTTCTTT. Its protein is CASSIPGEVTEAFF. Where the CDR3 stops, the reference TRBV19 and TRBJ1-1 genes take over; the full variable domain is DGGITQSPKYLFRKEGQNVTLSCEQNLNHDAMYWYRQDPGQGLRLIYYSQIVNDFQKGDIAEGYSVSREKKESFPLTVTSAQKNPTAFYLCASSIPGEVTEAFFGQGTRLTVV.